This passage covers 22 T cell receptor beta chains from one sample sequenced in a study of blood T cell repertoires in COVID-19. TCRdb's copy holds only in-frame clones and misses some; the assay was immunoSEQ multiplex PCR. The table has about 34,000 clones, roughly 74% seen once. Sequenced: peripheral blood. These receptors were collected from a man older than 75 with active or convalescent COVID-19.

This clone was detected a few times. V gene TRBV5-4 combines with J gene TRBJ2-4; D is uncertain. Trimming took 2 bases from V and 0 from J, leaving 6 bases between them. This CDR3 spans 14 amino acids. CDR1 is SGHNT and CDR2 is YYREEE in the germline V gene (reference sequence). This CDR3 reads CASSFERAKNIQYF. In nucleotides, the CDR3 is TGTGCCAGCAGCTTCGAGAGAGCCAAAAACATTCAGTACTTC.

The CDR3 loop reads CASSWGVNEKLFF. The CDR3 nucleotides read TGTGCCAGCAGCTGGGGGGTTAATGAAAAACTGTTTTTT. This rearrangement joins TRBV5-4 to TRBJ1-4; a possible D gene is TRBD1 (5 bases). From germline, CDR1 is SGHNT and CDR2 YYREEE (reference sequence). The CDR3 is made up of 13 amino acids. V was shortened by 3 bases and J by 4 bases, with 7 bases between the two germline ends.

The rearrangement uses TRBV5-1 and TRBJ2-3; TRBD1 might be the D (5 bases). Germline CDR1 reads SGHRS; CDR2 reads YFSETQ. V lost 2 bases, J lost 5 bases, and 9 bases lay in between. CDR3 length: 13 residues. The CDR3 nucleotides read TGCGCCAGCAGCTTACAACAGGAAGATACGCAGTATTTT. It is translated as CASSLQQEDTQYF. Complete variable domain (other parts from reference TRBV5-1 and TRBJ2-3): KAGVTQTPRYLIKTRGQQVTLSCSPISGHRSVSWYQQTPGQGLQFLFEYFSETQRNKGNFPGRFSGRQFSNSRSEMNVSTLELGDSALYLCASSLQQEDTQYFGPGTRLTVL.

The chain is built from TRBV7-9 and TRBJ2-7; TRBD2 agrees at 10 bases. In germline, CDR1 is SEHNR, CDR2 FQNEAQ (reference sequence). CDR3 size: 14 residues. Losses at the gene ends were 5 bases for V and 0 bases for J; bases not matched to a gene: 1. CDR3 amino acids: CASSPSGSSYEQYF. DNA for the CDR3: TGTGCCAGCAGCCCTAGCGGGAGCTCCTACGAGCAGTACTTC.

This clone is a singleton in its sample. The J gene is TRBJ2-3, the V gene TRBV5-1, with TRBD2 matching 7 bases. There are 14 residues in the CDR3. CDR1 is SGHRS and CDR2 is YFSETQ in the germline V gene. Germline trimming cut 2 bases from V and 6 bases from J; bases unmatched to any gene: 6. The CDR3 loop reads CASSFAGEGDTQYF. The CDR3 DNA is TGCGCCAGCAGCTTCGCGGGAGAGGGGGATACGCAGTATTTT.

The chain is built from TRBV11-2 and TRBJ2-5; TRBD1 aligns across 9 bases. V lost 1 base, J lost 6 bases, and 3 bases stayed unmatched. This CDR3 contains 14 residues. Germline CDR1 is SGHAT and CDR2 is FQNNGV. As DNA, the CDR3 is TGTGCCAGCAGCTTAGGCAACAGGGGGCAGACCCAGTACTTC. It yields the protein CASSLGNRGQTQYF.

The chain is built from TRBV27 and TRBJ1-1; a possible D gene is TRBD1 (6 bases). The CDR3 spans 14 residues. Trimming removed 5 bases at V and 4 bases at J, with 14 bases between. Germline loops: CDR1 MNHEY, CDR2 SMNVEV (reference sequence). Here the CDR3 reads CASSPQGKGTEAFF. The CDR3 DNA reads TGTGCCAGCAGTCCACAGGGTAAGGGCACTGAAGCTTTCTTT.

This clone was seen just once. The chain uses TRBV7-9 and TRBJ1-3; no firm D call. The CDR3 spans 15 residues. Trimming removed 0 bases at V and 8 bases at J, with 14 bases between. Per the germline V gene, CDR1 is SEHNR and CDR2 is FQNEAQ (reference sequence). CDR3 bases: TGTGCCAGCAGCTTAGCGAGGAGTCTACGGGACACCATATATTTT. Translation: CASSLARSLRDTIYF. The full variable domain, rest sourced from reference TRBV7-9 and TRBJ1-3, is DTGVSQNPRHKITKRGQNVTFRCDPISEHNRLYWYRQTLGQGPEFLTYFQNEAQLEKSRLLSDRFSAERPKGSFSTLEIQRTEQGDSAMYLCASSLARSLRDTIYFGEGSWLTVV.

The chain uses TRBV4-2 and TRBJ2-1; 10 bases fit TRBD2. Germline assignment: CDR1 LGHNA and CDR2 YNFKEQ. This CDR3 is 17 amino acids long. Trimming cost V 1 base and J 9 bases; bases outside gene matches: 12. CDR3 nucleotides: TGTGCCAGCAGCCAAGTTCCCGCTAGCGGGAGTTGGGTTGAGCAGTTCTTC. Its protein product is CASSQVPASGSWVEQFF.

The CDR3 loop is CASSILAGKNEQFF. The DNA for the CDR3 is TGTGCCAGCAGCATACTAGCTGGCAAGAATGAGCAGTTCTTC. The V gene is TRBV21-1, the J gene TRBJ2-1; no DNA check was done on the table's D call, TRBD2. TRBV21-1 is labeled a pseudogene. The CDR3 sequence is 14 residues long.

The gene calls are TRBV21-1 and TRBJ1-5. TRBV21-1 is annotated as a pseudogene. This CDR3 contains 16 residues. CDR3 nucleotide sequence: TGTGCCAGCAGCAATACCTCCTGGAGACGCAATCAGCCCCAGCATTTT. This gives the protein CASSNTSWRRNQPQHF.

The CDR3 region has the DNA TGTGCCAGCAGCCATGGTGACTTGAATACGCAGTATTTT. It specifies CASSHGDLNTQYF. V is TRBV4-2 and J is TRBJ2-3; D unclear. Germline V gives CDR1 LGHNA, CDR2 YNFKEQ. With 3 bases removed from V and 7 bases from J, the gap between germline ends came to 11 bases. This CDR3 spans 13 amino acids.

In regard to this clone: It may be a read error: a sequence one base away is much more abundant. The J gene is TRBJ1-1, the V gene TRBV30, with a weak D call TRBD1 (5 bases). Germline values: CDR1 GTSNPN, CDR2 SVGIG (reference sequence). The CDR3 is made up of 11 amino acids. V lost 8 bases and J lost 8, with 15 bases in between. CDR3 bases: TGTGCCGGGAATCGGGGGGGGGAAGCTTTCTTT. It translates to CAGNRGGEAFF.

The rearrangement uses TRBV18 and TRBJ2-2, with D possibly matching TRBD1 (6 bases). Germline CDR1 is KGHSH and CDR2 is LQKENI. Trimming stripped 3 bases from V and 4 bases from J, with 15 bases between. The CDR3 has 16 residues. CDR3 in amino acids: CASSPTGQWGTGELFF. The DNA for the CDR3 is TGTGCCAGCTCACCCACCGGACAGTGGGGCACCGGGGAGCTGTTTTTT.

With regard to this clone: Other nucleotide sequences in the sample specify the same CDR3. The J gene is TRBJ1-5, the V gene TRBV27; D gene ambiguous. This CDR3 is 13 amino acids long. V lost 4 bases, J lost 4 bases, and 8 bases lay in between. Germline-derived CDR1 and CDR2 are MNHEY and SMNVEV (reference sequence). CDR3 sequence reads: CASSWSVNQPQHF. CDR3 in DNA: TGTGCCAGCAGTTGGTCAGTAAATCAGCCCCAGCATTTT.

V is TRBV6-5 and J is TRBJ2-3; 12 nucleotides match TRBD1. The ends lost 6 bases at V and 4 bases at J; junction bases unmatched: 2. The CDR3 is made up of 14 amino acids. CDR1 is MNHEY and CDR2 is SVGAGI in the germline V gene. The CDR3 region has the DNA TGTGCCAGCAGCGGGACAGGGGGCGCAGATACGCAGTATTTT. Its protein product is CASSGTGGADTQYF.

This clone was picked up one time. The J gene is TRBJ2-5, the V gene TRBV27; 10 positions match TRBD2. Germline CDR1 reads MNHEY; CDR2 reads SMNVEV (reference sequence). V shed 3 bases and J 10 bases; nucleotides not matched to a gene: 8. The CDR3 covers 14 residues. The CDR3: CASSFTSGAGNQYF. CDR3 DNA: TGTGCCAGCAGTTTCACTAGCGGGGCCGGGAACCAGTACTTC.

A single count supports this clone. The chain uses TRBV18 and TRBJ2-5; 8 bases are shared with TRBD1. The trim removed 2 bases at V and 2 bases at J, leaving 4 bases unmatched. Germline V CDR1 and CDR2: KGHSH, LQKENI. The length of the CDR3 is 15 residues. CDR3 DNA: TGTGCCAGCTCACCAATACAGGGGGGACAAGAGACCCAGTACTTC. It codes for CASSPIQGGQETQYF.

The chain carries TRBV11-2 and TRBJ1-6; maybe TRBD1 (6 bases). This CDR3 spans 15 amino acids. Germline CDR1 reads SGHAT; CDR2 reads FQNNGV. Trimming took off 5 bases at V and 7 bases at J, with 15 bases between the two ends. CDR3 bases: TGTGCCAGCAGCCCAGCCGCAGGGGAGAATTCACCCCTCCACTTT. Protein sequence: CASSPAAGENSPLHF.

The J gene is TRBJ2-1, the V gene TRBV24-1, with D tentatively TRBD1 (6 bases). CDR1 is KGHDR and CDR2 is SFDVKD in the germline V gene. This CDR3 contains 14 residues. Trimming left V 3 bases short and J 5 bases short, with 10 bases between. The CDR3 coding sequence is TGTGCCACCAGTGATAGGGGGACCGACAATGAGCAGTTCTTC. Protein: CATSDRGTDNEQFF.

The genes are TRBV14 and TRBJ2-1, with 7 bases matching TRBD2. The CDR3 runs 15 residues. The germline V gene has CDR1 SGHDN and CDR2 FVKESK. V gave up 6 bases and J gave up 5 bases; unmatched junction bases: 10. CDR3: CASSSRGLRDNEQFF. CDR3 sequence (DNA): TGTGCCAGCAGTTCTAGGGGACTACGAGACAATGAGCAGTTCTTC.

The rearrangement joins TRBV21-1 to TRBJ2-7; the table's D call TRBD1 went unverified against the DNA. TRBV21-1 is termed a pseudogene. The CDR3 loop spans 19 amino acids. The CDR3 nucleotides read TGTGCCAGCAGCACCGTCGTAGGACAGGCCTTTAAAGGGGACTACGAGCAGTACTTC. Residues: CASSTVVGQAFKGDYEQYF.